The 26 T cell receptor beta chains below were found in one sample sequenced in a study of STAT3 mutations in large granular lymphocyte leukemia. General study findings and limits: At least one immunodominant TCR beta clonotype appeared in every T-cell large granular lymphocyte leukemia patient.

These receptors have no identified antigens. The protocol was immunoSEQ multiplex PCR, while the TCRdb copy is restricted to in-frame clones and leaves out a portion. This table holds approximately 42,000 clones, 80% to 90% found once. The sequenced sample consisted of PBMCs. All receptors come from a human donor with T large granular lymphocyte leukemia. Some clones in this sample may be carry-over from other donors' samples.

This chain joins TRBV5-1 and TRBJ1-4; 7 bases map to TRBD1. CDR3 length: 13 amino acids. Germline V gene data show CDR1 as SGHRS and CDR2 as YFSETQ. The trim removed 8 bases at V and 8 bases at J, leaving 9 bases unmatched. The CDR3 coding sequence is TGCGCCAGTACGAGGGGGCAGGGGGAAAAACTGTTTTTT. It codes for CASTRGQGEKLFF.

J is TRBJ2-7 and V is TRBV10-2, with unresolved D. This CDR3 is 14 amino acids long. V lost 9 bases, J lost 1 base, and 16 bases lay in between. Germline values: CDR1 WSHSY, CDR2 SAAADI. The CDR3: CARGYSMNSYEQYF. For the CDR3, the DNA is TGCGCCAGGGGTTACAGTATGAATTCCTACGAGCAGTACTTC.

This chain connects TRBV6-1 to TRBJ2-1; no reliable D call. This CDR3 region has 12 residues. Germline CDR1 MNHNS, CDR2 SASEGT. V was clipped by 1 base and J by 10 bases, with 8 bases between them. This CDR3 reads CASSEVGGEQFF. The CDR3 nucleotides read TGTGCCAGCAGTGAAGTGGGCGGCGAGCAGTTCTTC.

V is TRBV4-3 and J is TRBJ1-2; D not resolved. V lost 0 bases and J 5 bases, leaving 13 bases between the germline ends. Germline V gene data show CDR1 as LGHNA and CDR2 as YSLEER. The CDR3 runs 15 residues. CDR3 in amino acids: CASSQENVPFYGYTF. CDR3 bases: TGCGCCAGCAGCCAAGAAAATGTTCCCTTTTATGGCTACACCTTC.

This sequence joins TRBV4-2 and TRBJ2-7; 9 positions match TRBD1. Looked up from germline, CDR1 is LGHNA and CDR2 is YNFKEQ. V was clipped by 0 bases and J by 0 bases; unmatched bases: 6. This CDR3 has 17 amino acids. The CDR3 DNA follows: TGTGCCAGCAGCCAAGACCCCACAGGGGGCTCCTCCTACGAGCAGTACTTC. Residues: CASSQDPTGGSSYEQYF.

The chain's CDR3 is CASSGVAEAFF. The CDR3 region has the DNA TGTGCCAGCAGCGGAGTCGCTGAAGCTTTCTTT. The J gene is TRBJ1-1, the V gene TRBV7-9; D ambiguous. Germline V gene lookup returns CDR1 SEHNR and CDR2 FQNEAQ (reference sequence). Between the trimmed V and J ends, which lost 5 bases and 6 bases, there was a span of 7 bases. The CDR3 sequence is 11 residues long. Full variable domain (remainder filled in from reference TRBV7-9 and TRBJ1-1): DTGVSQNPRHKITKRGQNVTFRCDPISEHNRLYWYRQTLGQGPEFLTYFQNEAQLEKSRLLSDRFSAERPKGSFSTLEIQRTEQGDSAMYLCASSGVAEAFFGQGTRLTVV.

The chain carries TRBV28 and TRBJ1-2, with TRBD1 identical over 7 bases. Germline CDR1 is MDHEN and CDR2 is SYDVKM. After removal of 8 bases from V and 4 bases from J, the junction contained 7 bases not matched to a gene. The CDR3 consists of 13 residues. This CDR3 reads CASGAQGTYGYTF. The CDR3, as DNA: TGTGCCAGCGGAGCACAGGGGACCTATGGCTACACCTTC.

The chain joins TRBV2 to TRBJ1-5; D might be TRBD1 (5 bases). Germline CDR1 and CDR2: SNHLY and FYNNEI. This CDR3 is built from 14 residues. V lost 3 bases to trimming and J lost 6 bases, with 12 bases between them. The CDR3 reads CASSEGGVFQPQHF. CDR3 in DNA: TGTGCCAGCAGTGAGGGAGGGGTTTTTCAGCCCCAGCATTTT.

In this sample, this clone turned up a few times. The gene calls are TRBV4-2 and TRBJ1-5, with D possibly TRBD1 on 6 matching bases. The CDR3 is 14 amino acids. The germline V and J ends were trimmed by 0 bases and 6 bases, with 9 bases remaining between them. Per germline, CDR1 LGHNA and CDR2 YNFKEQ. CDR3 sequence: CASSQDRGGQPQHF. The CDR3 DNA reads as TGTGCCAGCAGCCAAGACAGGGGCGGTCAGCCCCAGCATTTT.

This sequence joins TRBV11-3 and TRBJ2-3; D call uncertain. The CDR3 sequence is 14 residues long. Germline V gene lookup returns CDR1 SGHNT and CDR2 YENEEA. Trimming pared 2 bases from V and 2 bases from J, leaving 8 bases between. This CDR3 reads CASSLQADTDTQYF. For the CDR3, the DNA is TGTGCCAGCAGCTTACAGGCGGACACAGATACGCAGTATTTT.

This clone has a single count. The chain recombines TRBV12-5 with TRBJ2-7; maybe TRBD1 (6 bases). Germline CDR1 and CDR2: LGHNT and FRNRAP. This CDR3 has 15 amino acids. The V end lost 11 bases, the J end lost 1 base, and 21 bases lay between the germline ends. CDR3 amino acids: CAGRNSPTGSYEQYV. The CDR3, as DNA: TGTGCTGGCCGCAATAGCCCGACAGGTTCCTACGAGCAGTACGTC.

This rearrangement joins TRBV18 to TRBJ2-7; 7 bases align to TRBD1. V shed 3 bases and J 1 base; nucleotides not matched to a gene: 3. This CDR3 has 14 amino acids. Germline V CDR1 and CDR2: KGHSH, LQKENI. Here the CDR3 reads CASSPRGPSYEQYF. Here the CDR3 DNA reads TGTGCCAGCTCACCTAGGGGGCCATCCTACGAGCAGTACTTC.

The rearrangement links TRBV14 to TRBJ1-4, with 7 positions matching TRBD1. The germline gives CDR1 SGHDN, CDR2 FVKESK. V shed 1 base and J 7 bases; nucleotides not matched to a gene: 9. This CDR3 is built from 16 residues. Here the CDR3 reads CASSQGQGGSSEKLFF. The CDR3 region has the DNA TGTGCCAGCAGCCAAGGACAGGGCGGTAGTTCTGAAAAACTGTTTTTT.

V usage is TRBV7-9 and J usage is TRBJ2-4; D gene uncertain. V was clipped by 1 base and J by 5 bases, with 3 bases between them. Looked up from germline, CDR1 is SEHNR and CDR2 is FQNEAQ (reference sequence). The CDR3 has 12 residues. The DNA for the CDR3 is TGTGCCAGCAGCTTAGAAGAAAACATTCAGTACTTC. Translated: CASSLEENIQYF.

The chain couples TRBV19 to TRBJ2-6; D uncertain. This CDR3 has 13 residues. V dropped 11 bases and J dropped 2 bases, with 10 bases sitting between them. The germline CDR1 and CDR2 sequences are LNHDA and SQIVND (reference sequence). CDR3 region: CASLSPGANVLTF. CDR3 nucleotide sequence: TGTGCCTCGTTATCTCCTGGGGCCAACGTCCTGACTTTC.

This clone showed up just a few times. The V gene is TRBV2, the J gene TRBJ2-7, with D tentatively TRBD1 or TRBD2 (5 bases each). The CDR3 loop spans 13 amino acids. V lost 4 bases, J lost 2 bases, and 9 bases lay in between. Germline V CDR1 and CDR2: SNHLY, FYNNEI. The CDR3 reads CASSVGATYEQYV. The DNA for the CDR3 is TGTGCCAGCAGTGTCGGGGCAACCTACGAGCAGTACGTC.

The chain is built from TRBV7-2 and TRBJ1-5; D gene uncertain. Germline CDR1 and CDR2: SGHTA and FQGNSA. Trimming removed 1 base from V and 4 bases from J, with 2 bases in between. CDR3 length: 12 amino acids. The CDR3: CASSLGNQPQHF. The CDR3 DNA is TGTGCCAGCAGCTTAGGGAATCAGCCCCAGCATTTT.

The rearrangement joins TRBV6-5 to TRBJ2-7, with a possible D match to TRBD2 (5 bases). CDR3 size: 14 residues. V was clipped by 6 bases and J by 0 bases, with 12 bases between them. Looked up from germline, CDR1 is MNHEY and CDR2 is SVGAGI. CDR3 DNA: TGTGCCAGCAGCCCCAGACGGGACTCCTACGAGCAGTACTTC. Translating it yields CASSPRRDSYEQYF.

This chain joins TRBV11-2 and TRBJ2-7; TRBD1 matches 10 bases. Germline lookup yields CDR1 SGHAT and CDR2 FQNNGV. The CDR3 contains 17 residues. With V trimmed by 5 bases and J by 5 bases, 15 bases remained unmatched. CDR3: CASSVTGGPLRGHEQYF. Here the CDR3 DNA reads TGTGCCAGCAGCGTGACAGGGGGCCCCCTCAGAGGACACGAGCAGTACTTC.

The chain's CDR3 is CASSPGPWTGDEKLFF. In nucleotides, the CDR3 is TGTGCCAGCAGCCCCGGCCCGTGGACAGGGGATGAAAAACTGTTTTTT. The chain carries TRBV11-2 and TRBJ1-4; 9 bases are shared with TRBD1. The CDR3 runs to 16 residues. Losses at the gene ends were 5 bases for V and 6 bases for J; bases not matched to a gene: 10. Germline V gene data show CDR1 as SGHAT and CDR2 as FQNNGV. Together with reference TRBV11-2 and TRBJ1-4, the CDR3 gives the full variable domain: EAGVAQSPRYKIIEKRQSVAFWCNPISGHATLYWYQQILGQGPKLLIQFQNNGVVDDSQLPKDRFSAERLKGVDSTLKIQPAKLEDSAVYLCASSPGPWTGDEKLFFGSGTQLSVL.

CDR3 DNA sequence: TGTGCCAGCAGCACCCGACAGGGCTTGAACACTGAAGCTTTCTTT. Encoded protein: CASSTRQGLNTEAFF. This sequence joins TRBV7-9 and TRBJ1-1, with TRBD1 matching over 7 bases. Trimming cost V 5 bases and J 0 bases; bases outside gene matches: 6. The CDR3 totals 15 residues. Per germline, CDR1 SEHNR and CDR2 FQNEAQ (reference sequence). Filled out from reference TRBV7-9 and TRBJ1-1, the complete variable domain reads DTGVSQNPRHKITKRGQNVTFRCDPISEHNRLYWYRQTLGQGPEFLTYFQNEAQLEKSRLLSDRFSAERPKGSFSTLEIQRTEQGDSAMYLCASSTRQGLNTEAFFGQGTRLTVV.

This sequence joins TRBV9 and TRBJ2-2; 7 bases are shared with TRBD1. The CDR3 is 13 amino acids. V lost 2 bases and J lost 6; bases outside the gene matches: 1. The germline V gene has CDR1 SGDLS and CDR2 YYNGEE. The CDR3 coding sequence is TGTGCCAGCAGCGTGACAGGGTCCGGGGAGCTGTTTTTT. It is translated as CASSVTGSGELFF.

The chain couples TRBV19 to TRBJ1-5; D gene ambiguous. CDR1 and CDR2 (germline): LNHDA, SQIVND (reference sequence). The length of the CDR3 is 14 residues. Trimming removed 3 bases from V and 4 bases from J, with 10 bases in between. The CDR3 spells CASSIIQPNQPQHF. The CDR3 DNA reads TGTGCCAGTAGTATTATCCAGCCAAATCAGCCCCAGCATTTT.

V gene TRBV10-3 combines with J gene TRBJ2-3; possibly TRBD1 or TRBD2 for D (5 bases each). The V end lost 2 bases, the J end lost 5 bases, and 14 bases lay between the germline ends. This CDR3 contains 15 residues. Germline values: CDR1 ENHRY, CDR2 SYGVKD. The CDR3, as DNA: TGTGCCATCAGTGAGGACGGGACGCCGTTAGATACGCAGTATTTT. This codes for CAISEDGTPLDTQYF.

This chain connects TRBV19 to TRBJ1-5; D not certain. The CDR3 covers 15 residues. V was trimmed by 1 base and J by 1 base, leaving 8 bases between them. Germline lookup yields CDR1 LNHDA and CDR2 SQIVND (reference sequence). The CDR3 DNA is TGTGCCAGTAGTATAGCGTCAGGAAGCAATCAGCCCCAGCATTTT. Protein product: CASSIASGSNQPQHF. Combining the CDR3 with reference TRBV19 and TRBJ1-5 gives the whole variable domain DGGITQSPKYLFRKEGQNVTLSCEQNLNHDAMYWYRQDPGQGLRLIYYSQIVNDFQKGDIAEGYSVSREKKESFPLTVTSAQKNPTAFYLCASSIASGSNQPQHFGDGTRLSIL.

V is TRBV6-5 and J is TRBJ1-1, with D tentatively TRBD1 (5 bases). This CDR3 is 15 amino acids long. The V end lost 5 bases, the J end lost 0 bases, and 13 bases lay between the germline ends. Germline values: CDR1 MNHEY, CDR2 SVGAGI. The CDR3 region has the DNA TGTGCCAGCAGTCCTACAGGTAGATTGAACACTGAAGCTTTCTTT. This gives the protein CASSPTGRLNTEAFF.